Included here is one T cell receptor (beta chain) sequence, with context. Its antigen remains unidentified. This sample also contains other DNA sequences that code for the same CDR3. In the naive CD8 group, cells lacked CD45RO and were positively selected for CCR7, so terminally differentiated effector memory CD45RA+ cells were left out. The sample belongs to a study of shared clonotypes between healthy human individuals. Background on the study: Researchers assigned three CD4 naive, three CD4 memory, two CD8 naive and one CD8 memory plate to each donor.

The CDR3 runs 13 residues. V lost 5 bases, J lost 0 bases, and 7 bases lay in between. Germline values: CDR1 MNHEY, CDR2 SMNVEV (reference sequence). TCRdb's copy holds only in-frame clones and misses some; the assay was immunoSEQ multiplex PCR. The table shows around 650,000 clones, with about 96% occurring only once. Broader study findings: Clonotype sharing among donors likely depends on sequencing depth.

The source is a woman in her 30s in good health. Sequenced material: naive CD8+ T cells sorted from blood. V and J are TRBV27 and TRBJ1-1; D gene unclear. This CDR3 reads CASSPGLNTEAFF. The CDR3 bases are TGTGCCAGCAGTCCAGGACTGAACACTGAAGCTTTCTTT.